This passage covers 27 T cell receptor beta chains from one sample sequenced in a study of cytomegalovirus exposure and HLA in healthy donors. A multiplex PCR was run with 60 Vbeta primers and 13 Jbeta primers. Assay used: immunoSEQ multiplex PCR; TCRdb lists only in-frame clones, some missing. Of around 190,000 clones listed, roughly 74% are singletons. Sequenced material: PBMCs. The receptors derive from a woman aged 30 to 39 in good health and CMV-seropositive.

V gene TRBV6-6 combines with J gene TRBJ1-5; TRBD1 aligns across 7 bases. The CDR3 has 12 amino acids. J was trimmed by 2 bases and V by 8 bases; bases with no gene match: 0. Germline assignment: CDR1 MNHNY and CDR2 SVGAGI (reference sequence). CDR3 in DNA: TGTGCCAGCGGGACAGGCAATCAGCCCCAGCATTTT. It yields the protein CASGTGNQPQHF.

This chain uses TRBV6-6 with TRBJ2-2; unclear D gene. This CDR3 contains 13 residues. Between the trimmed V and J ends, which lost 5 bases and 1 base, there was a span of 5 bases. The V gene's germline CDR1 is MNHNY and CDR2 SVGAGI (reference sequence). Here the CDR3 reads CASSPGNTGELFF. The CDR3 nucleotides are TGTGCCAGCAGTCCGGGGAACACCGGGGAGCTGTTTTTT.

This rearrangement joins TRBV2 to TRBJ2-5; TRBD2 is a possible D gene (5 bases). Germline loops: CDR1 SNHLY, CDR2 FYNNEI. The CDR3 is 13 amino acids. Trimming stripped 2 bases from V and 5 bases from J, with 9 bases between. CDR3 bases: TGTGCCAGCAGTGAAATATGGGAGGAGACCCAGTACTTC. Translating it yields CASSEIWEETQYF.

The CDR3 region is CASSPTSGRQGELFF. CDR3 DNA sequence: TGTGCCAGCAGCCCGACTAGCGGGAGGCAAGGGGAGCTGTTTTTT. The J gene is TRBJ2-2, the V gene TRBV7-3, with TRBD2 matching 13 bases. The germline CDR1 and CDR2 sequences are SGHTA and FQGTGA. The CDR3 runs to 15 residues. Trimming removed 5 bases from V and 8 bases from J; junction bases left unmatched: 5.

This chain uses TRBV9 with TRBJ2-3, with 8 bases identical to TRBD1. The CDR3 consists of 15 residues. Trimming at V came to 1 base and at J to 3 bases, leaving 4 bases not matched to a gene. Germline V CDR1 and CDR2: SGDLS, YYNGEE. This CDR3 is CASSVSGGETDTQYF. The CDR3 DNA follows: TGTGCCAGCAGCGTATCAGGGGGCGAAACAGATACGCAGTATTTT.

V and J are TRBV10-3 and TRBJ2-7; maybe TRBD1 (5 bases). This CDR3 is built from 12 residues. V gave up 10 bases and J gave up 4 bases, with 14 bases separating them. Germline CDR1 ENHRY, CDR2 SYGVKD. The CDR3 DNA reads as TGTGCCACCTCCGACAGTAAATACGAGCAGTACTTC. The encoded protein is CATSDSKYEQYF.

The count of this clone is one. V and J are TRBV10-3 and TRBJ1-2; D might be TRBD1 (5 bases). This CDR3 comprises 13 residues. Per germline, CDR1 ENHRY and CDR2 SYGVKD. Between the trimmed V and J ends, which lost 5 bases and 0 bases, there was a span of 7 bases. CDR3: CAISQGSNYGYTF. The CDR3 region has the DNA TGTGCCATCAGTCAGGGCTCTAACTATGGCTACACCTTC.

This clone was seen just once. The chain uses TRBV6-6 and TRBJ2-3; 9 bases agree with TRBD2. The CDR3 contains 15 residues. Germline V gene data show CDR1 as MNHNY and CDR2 as SVGAGI (reference sequence). V trimming: 1 base; J trimming: 3 bases; junction bases outside the gene matches: 2. The CDR3 DNA reads as TGTGCCAGCAGTTACTGGCGGGGGGGTACAGATACGCAGTATTTT. As protein: CASSYWRGGTDTQYF.

The chain has TRBV27 and TRBJ1-2; 7 nucleotides line up with TRBD1. The germline V gene encodes CDR1 MNHEY and CDR2 SMNVEV (reference sequence). V shed 5 bases, J shed 8 bases, and the junction held 11 bases outside the gene matches. The length of the CDR3 is 14 residues. The CDR3 coding sequence is TGTGCCAGCAGTGACAGGGTTCGGGCTGGGGGCTACACCTTC. The encoded protein is CASSDRVRAGGYTF.

V is TRBV4-1 and J is TRBJ2-1; 14 bases map to TRBD2. The trim removed 2 bases at V and 9 bases at J, leaving 12 bases unmatched. The CDR3 is 18 amino acids. Germline V CDR1 and CDR2: MGHRA, YSYEKL. Here the CDR3 reads CASSQRRLAGGNLGEQFF. As DNA, the CDR3 is TGCGCCAGCAGCCAAAGAAGACTAGCGGGAGGGAATTTGGGTGAGCAGTTCTTC.

The rearrangement uses TRBV9 and TRBJ1-3; TRBD1 is a possible D gene (5 bases). Germline V gene sequence: CDR1 SGDLS, CDR2 YYNGEE. CDR3 length equals 15 residues. V lost 3 bases and J lost 3, with 13 bases in between. The CDR3 DNA reads as TGTGCCAGCAGCGCAACAGGAATGTATGGAAACACCATATATTTT. It specifies CASSATGMYGNTIYF.

This clone was observed a few times. A read error is the likely source, as a far larger clone sits one nucleotide away. The rearrangement joins TRBV7-9 to TRBJ1-3; possibly TRBD1 for D (5 bases). Germline V gene data show CDR1 as SEHNR and CDR2 as FQNEAQ (reference sequence). The CDR3 is 12 amino acids. The chain's CDR3 is CSSSQGVNTIYF. DNA for the CDR3: TGTTCCAGCAGCCAAGGGGTGAACACCATATATTTT. Together with reference TRBV7-9 and TRBJ1-3, the CDR3 gives the full variable domain: DTGVSQNPRHKITKRGQNVTFRCDPISEHNRLYWYRQTLGQGPEFLTYFQNEAQLEKSRLLSDRFSAERPKGSFSTLEIQRTEQGDSAMYLCSSSQGVNTIYFGEGSWLTVV.

The genes are TRBV27 and TRBJ2-3, with 9 positions matching TRBD1. Germline V gene data show CDR1 as MNHEY and CDR2 as SMNVEV (reference sequence). The J segment lost 0 bases and the V segment lost 6 bases, leaving 10 bases of the junction unmatched. The CDR3 runs 17 residues. CDR3 DNA: TGTGCCAGCAGCGTAGGGACAGGGTTTTATAGCACAGATACGCAGTATTTT. Protein product: CASSVGTGFYSTDTQYF.

This clone was found a few times. The genes are TRBV6-6 and TRBJ1-5, with a weak D call TRBD1 (6 bases). The CDR3 totals 12 residues. The V gene lost 5 bases and the J gene lost 7 bases, with 9 bases spanning the gap. CDR1 MNHNY and CDR2 SVGAGI come from the germline V gene (reference sequence). The CDR3, as DNA: TGTGCCAGCAGTACCGACAGGCAGCCCCAGCATTTT. Amino acids: CASSTDRQPQHF.

The rearrangement links TRBV19 to TRBJ2-1, with a possible D match to TRBD2 (5 bases). Trimming pared 3 bases from V and 5 bases from J, leaving 14 bases between. The CDR3 sequence is 15 residues long. Germline-derived CDR1 and CDR2 are LNHDA and SQIVND (reference sequence). CDR3 coding DNA: TGTGCCAGTAGTATTACGCAAGTCGGGAACAATGAGCAGTTCTTC. Encoded protein: CASSITQVGNNEQFF.

This chain uses TRBV5-4 with TRBJ1-1; 7 bases line up with TRBD1. The junction had 9 bases not matched to a gene; V was cut back by 5 bases and J by 5 bases. The CDR3 contains 14 residues. Looked up from germline, CDR1 is SGHNT and CDR2 is YYREEE (reference sequence). CDR3 loop: CASRPPAGGTEAFF. As DNA, the CDR3 is TGTGCCAGCAGGCCCCCGGCAGGGGGGACTGAAGCTTTCTTT.

With respect to this clone: The same CDR3 arises from other DNA sequences in this sample as well. This chain links TRBV5-1 with TRBJ1-2; a weak D match, TRBD1 (6 bases). This CDR3 has 12 residues. V was cut by 2 bases and J by 8 bases, with 10 bases left in between. Per germline, CDR1 SGHRS and CDR2 YFSETQ. This CDR3 is CASSLSGDGYTF. The DNA for the CDR3 is TGCGCCAGCAGCTTATCAGGGGACGGCTACACCTTC.

V and J are TRBV6-1 and TRBJ1-2, with TRBD1 identical over 7 bases. With V trimmed by 3 bases and J by 8 bases, 12 bases remained unmatched. There are 15 residues in the CDR3. CDR1 is MNHNS, CDR2 SASEGT, per germline. CDR3 DNA: TGTGCCAGCAGTGAGGTTATCGGAACAGGGGTAGGCTACACCTTC. Protein product: CASSEVIGTGVGYTF.

The CDR3 region has the DNA TGTGCCAGCACTCCCCCAGGCGAGGGAAACACCATATATTTT. Encoded protein: CASTPPGEGNTIYF. V and J are TRBV28 and TRBJ1-3; D remains ambiguous. Germline V gene data show CDR1 as MDHEN and CDR2 as SYDVKM. This CDR3 region has 14 residues. With 7 bases removed from V and 4 bases from J, the gap between germline ends came to 14 bases.

The rearrangement joins TRBV5-5 to TRBJ1-4; D gene uncertain. V shed 4 bases and J shed 2 bases, with 15 bases lying between them. The CDR3 runs 16 residues. CDR1 and CDR2 from the germline V gene are SGHKS and YYEKEE (reference sequence). CDR3 DNA sequence: TGTGCCAGCAGCCTCCCGGGCGGGGAGACTAATGAAAAACTGTTTTTT. This sequence encodes CASSLPGGETNEKLFF. Full variable domain (remainder filled in from reference TRBV5-5 and TRBJ1-4): DAGVTQSPTHLIKTRGQQVTLRCSPISGHKSVSWYQQVLGQGPQFIFQYYEKEERGRGNFPDRFSARQFPNYSSELNVNALLLGDSALYLCASSLPGGETNEKLFFGSGTQLSVL.

The V gene is TRBV5-4, the J gene TRBJ2-1; D may be TRBD2 (6 bases). This CDR3 comprises 13 residues. Germline CDR1 reads SGHNT; CDR2 reads YYREEE (reference sequence). The V end was cut by 2 bases, the J end by 7 bases, with 10 bases between. In DNA, the CDR3 is TGTGCCAGCAGCTTCGCGGGGAGAAATGAGCAGTTCTTC. Protein sequence: CASSFAGRNEQFF.

This chain joins TRBV2 and TRBJ2-7; TRBD1 is a possible D gene (6 bases). Germline V CDR1 and CDR2: SNHLY, FYNNEI. The CDR3 length is 14 residues. The V gene lost 6 bases and the J gene lost 2 bases, with 14 bases spanning the gap. CDR3 residues: CASRGTGLTYEQYF. The CDR3 region has the DNA TGTGCCAGCAGGGGAACAGGGCTTACCTACGAGCAGTACTTC.

The chain combines TRBV20-1 with TRBJ2-7; D is unclear. V lost 6 bases to trimming and J lost 3 bases, with 9 bases between them. Looked up from germline, CDR1 is DFQATT and CDR2 is SNEGSKA (reference sequence). This CDR3 spans 11 amino acids. As DNA, the CDR3 is TGCAGTGCCCAAACAGACTACGAGCAGTACTTC. The encoded protein is CSAQTDYEQYF.

The gene calls are TRBV2 and TRBJ1-2; no clear D. V was trimmed by 3 bases and J by 4 bases, leaving 6 bases between them. This CDR3 is 12 amino acids long. Germline CDR1 SNHLY, CDR2 FYNNEI. This chain's CDR3 is CASSEPGYGYTF. The CDR3 coding sequence is TGTGCCAGCAGTGAGCCGGGCTATGGCTACACCTTC.

V is TRBV5-1 and J is TRBJ2-7, with TRBD1 matching over 10 bases. There are 14 residues in the CDR3. With V trimmed by 5 bases and J by 3 bases, 5 bases remained unmatched. Germline loops: CDR1 SGHRS, CDR2 YFSETQ. Here the CDR3 reads CASSWGTGDYEQYF. The CDR3 DNA follows: TGCGCCAGCAGTTGGGGGACAGGGGACTACGAGCAGTACTTC.

The chain joins TRBV5-1 to TRBJ2-7; 11 nucleotides agree with TRBD2. The CDR3 spans 15 residues. V trimming: 5 bases; J trimming: 7 bases; junction bases outside the gene matches: 11. The germline CDR1 and CDR2 sequences are SGHRS and YFSETQ. CDR3 region: CASRRPSGRFEEQYF. The CDR3 DNA sequence: TGCGCCAGCAGGCGGCCTAGCGGGAGGTTTGAAGAGCAGTACTTC.

The chain carries TRBV1 and TRBJ2-7; TRBD1 is taken as the D call from the table, unchecked against the DNA. TRBV1 is marked as a pseudogene. This CDR3 region has 16 residues. The CDR3 is CTSSQAAGQGAGEQYF. As DNA, the CDR3 is TGCACCAGCAGCCAAGCCGCGGGACAGGGGGCAGGGGAGCAGTACTTC.